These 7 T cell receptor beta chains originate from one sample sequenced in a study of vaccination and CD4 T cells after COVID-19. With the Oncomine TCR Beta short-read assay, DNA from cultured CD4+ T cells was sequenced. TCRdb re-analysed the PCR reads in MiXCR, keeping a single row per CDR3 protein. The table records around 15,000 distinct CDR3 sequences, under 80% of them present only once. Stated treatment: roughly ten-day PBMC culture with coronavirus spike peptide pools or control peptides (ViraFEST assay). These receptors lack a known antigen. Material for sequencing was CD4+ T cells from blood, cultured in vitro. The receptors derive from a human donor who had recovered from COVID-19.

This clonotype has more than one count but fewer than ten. The CDR3 spells CASSRAQGLGRYGYTF. The CDR3 DNA reads TGTGCCAGCAGTCGGGCACAGGGGCTGGGACGATATGGCTACACCTTC. The J gene is TRBJ1-2, the V gene TRBV27; 7 nucleotides match TRBD1. In germline, CDR1 is MNHEY, CDR2 SMNVEV (reference sequence). The V gene end was trimmed by 5 bases and the J gene end by 5 bases; junction bases not matched to a gene: 14. The CDR3 sequence is 16 residues long.

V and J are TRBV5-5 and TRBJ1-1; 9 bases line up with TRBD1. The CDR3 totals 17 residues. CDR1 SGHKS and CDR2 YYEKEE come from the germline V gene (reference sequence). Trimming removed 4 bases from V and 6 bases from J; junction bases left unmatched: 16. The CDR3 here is CASSLARRGQGKAEAFF. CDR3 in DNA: TGTGCCAGCAGCCTCGCCCGACGGGGACAGGGAAAAGCTGAAGCTTTCTTT.

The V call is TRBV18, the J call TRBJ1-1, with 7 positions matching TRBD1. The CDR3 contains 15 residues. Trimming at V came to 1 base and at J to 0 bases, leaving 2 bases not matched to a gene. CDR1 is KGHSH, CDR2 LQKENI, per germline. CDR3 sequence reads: CASSPQGGLNTEAFF. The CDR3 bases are TGTGCCAGCTCACCACAAGGGGGCCTGAACACTGAAGCTTTCTTT.

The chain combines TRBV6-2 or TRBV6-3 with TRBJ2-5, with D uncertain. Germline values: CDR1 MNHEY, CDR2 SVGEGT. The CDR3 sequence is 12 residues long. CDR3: CATRLGQETQYF. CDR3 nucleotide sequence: TGTGCTACGAGACTGGGACAAGAGACCCAGTACTTC.

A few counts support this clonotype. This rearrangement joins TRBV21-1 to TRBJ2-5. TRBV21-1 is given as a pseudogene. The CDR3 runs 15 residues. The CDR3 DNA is TGTGCCAGCAGCAAATTTTTATTGTACCAAGAGACCCAGTACTTC. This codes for CASSKFLLYQETQYF.

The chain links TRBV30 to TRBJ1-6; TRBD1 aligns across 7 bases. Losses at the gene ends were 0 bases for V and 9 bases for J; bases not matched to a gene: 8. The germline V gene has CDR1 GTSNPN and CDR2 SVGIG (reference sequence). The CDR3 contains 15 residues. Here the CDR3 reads CAWSVNTGAGSPLHF. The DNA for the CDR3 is TGTGCCTGGAGTGTAAATACAGGGGCCGGTTCACCCCTCCACTTT.

CDR3 DNA: TGTGCCAGCAGCCCCATGGCGGGGAACATTCAGTACTTC. Translating gives CASSPMAGNIQYF. The chain is built from TRBV6-1 and TRBJ2-4; maybe TRBD2 (6 bases). The V end was cut by 6 bases, the J end by 7 bases, with 13 bases between. From germline, CDR1 is MNHNS and CDR2 SASEGT. CDR3 length: 13 residues.